The following is a T cell receptor beta chain sequence with its context. This sample is part of a study of blood T cell repertoires in COVID-19. On the study more broadly: The United States, Italy and Spain provided the acute and convalescent COVID-19 samples. From T cells, B-cell-depleted T cells, or PBMCs came the material, which was cDNA or gDNA.

Authors' methods: Estimation of nucleated cell counts relied on the amplification of reference gene primers. Sequencing was performed with immunoSEQ multiplex PCR; in TCRdb, only in-frame clones are kept and a portion is missing. That table furnishes V, J and clone size, whereas the DNA furnished D and trimming. This table has some 160,000 clones, roughly 77% appearing once. The CDR3 is 15 amino acids. Trimming cost V 6 bases and J 0 bases, with 9 bases left between them. The V gene's germline CDR1 is MDHEN and CDR2 SYDVKM. The chain uses TRBV28 and TRBJ2-6; D perhaps matches TRBD1 (6 bases). This clonotype was obtained from a man aged 60 to 69 with acute or convalescent COVID-19. Sequences were obtained from peripheral blood. The CDR3 sequence: CASSSQGSGANVLTF. CDR3 nucleotides: TGTGCCAGCAGCTCACAGGGCTCTGGGGCCAACGTCCTGACTTTC.